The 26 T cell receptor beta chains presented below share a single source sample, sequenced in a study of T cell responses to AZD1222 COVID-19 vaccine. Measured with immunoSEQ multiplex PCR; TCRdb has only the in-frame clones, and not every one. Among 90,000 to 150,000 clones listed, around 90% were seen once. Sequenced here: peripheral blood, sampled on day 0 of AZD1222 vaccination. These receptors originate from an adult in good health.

The chain's CDR3 is CASSLGYSSYNEQFF. The DNA of the CDR3 is TGCGCCAGCAGCTTAGGGTACAGCTCCTACAATGAGCAGTTCTTC. The chain carries TRBV5-1 and TRBJ2-1; no clear D gene. The CDR3 length is 15 residues. Trimming cost V 2 bases and J 0 bases, with 9 bases left between them. Germline assignment: CDR1 SGHRS and CDR2 YFSETQ.

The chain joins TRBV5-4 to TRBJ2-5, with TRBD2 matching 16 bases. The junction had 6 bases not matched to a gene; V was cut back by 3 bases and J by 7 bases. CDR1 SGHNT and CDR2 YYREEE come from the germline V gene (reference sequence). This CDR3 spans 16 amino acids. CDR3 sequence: CASSSGTSGRVGTQYF. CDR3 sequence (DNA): TGTGCCAGCAGCTCCGGGACTAGCGGGAGGGTTGGGACCCAGTACTTC. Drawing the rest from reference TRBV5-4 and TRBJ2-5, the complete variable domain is ETGVTQSPTHLIKTRGQQVTLRCSSQSGHNTVSWYQQALGQGPQFIFQYYREEENGRGNFPPRFSGLQFPNYSSELNVNALELDDSALYLCASSSGTSGRVGTQYFGPGTRLLVL.

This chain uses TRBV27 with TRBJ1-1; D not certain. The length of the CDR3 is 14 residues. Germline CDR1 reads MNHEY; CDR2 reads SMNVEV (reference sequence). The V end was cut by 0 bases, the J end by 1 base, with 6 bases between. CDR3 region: CASSLSGPNTEAFF. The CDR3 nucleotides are TGTGCCAGCAGTTTATCCGGACCGAACACTGAAGCTTTCTTT.

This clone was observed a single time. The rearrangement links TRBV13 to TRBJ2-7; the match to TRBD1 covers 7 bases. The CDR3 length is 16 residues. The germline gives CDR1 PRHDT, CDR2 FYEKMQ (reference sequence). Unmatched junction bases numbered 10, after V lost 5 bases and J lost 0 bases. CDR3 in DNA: TGTGCCAGCAGCCGCCGGACAGGCAAAAGCTCCTACGAGCAGTACTTC. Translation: CASSRRTGKSSYEQYF.

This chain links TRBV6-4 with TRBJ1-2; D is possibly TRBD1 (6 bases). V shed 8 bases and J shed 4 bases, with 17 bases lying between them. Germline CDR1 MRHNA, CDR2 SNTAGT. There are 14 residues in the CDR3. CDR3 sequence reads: CASRQAHWGYGYTF. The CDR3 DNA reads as TGTGCCAGCCGACAGGCCCATTGGGGCTATGGCTACACCTTC.

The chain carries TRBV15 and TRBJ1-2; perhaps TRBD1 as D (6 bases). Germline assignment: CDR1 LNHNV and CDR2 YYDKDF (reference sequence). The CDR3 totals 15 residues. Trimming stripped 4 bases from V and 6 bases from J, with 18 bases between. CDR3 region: CATSTTPFAGDGYTF. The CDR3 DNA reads TGTGCCACCAGCACCACACCCTTTGCAGGGGATGGCTACACCTTC.

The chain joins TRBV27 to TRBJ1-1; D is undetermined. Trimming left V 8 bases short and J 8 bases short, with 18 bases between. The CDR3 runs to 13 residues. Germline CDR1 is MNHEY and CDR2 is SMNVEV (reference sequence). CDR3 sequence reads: CASVNKAASEAFF. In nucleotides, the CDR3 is TGTGCCAGCGTAAACAAAGCGGCATCAGAAGCTTTCTTT.

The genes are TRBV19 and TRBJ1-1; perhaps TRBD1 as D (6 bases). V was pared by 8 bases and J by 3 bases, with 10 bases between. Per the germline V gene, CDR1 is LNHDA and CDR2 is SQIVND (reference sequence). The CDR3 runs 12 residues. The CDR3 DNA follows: TGTGCCAGTGGGGGGGGCCACACTGAAGCTTTCTTT. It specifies CASGGGHTEAFF.

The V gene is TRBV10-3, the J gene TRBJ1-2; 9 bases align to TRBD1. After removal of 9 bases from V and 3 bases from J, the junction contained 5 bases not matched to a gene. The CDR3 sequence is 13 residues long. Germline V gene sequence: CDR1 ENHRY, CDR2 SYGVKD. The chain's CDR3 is CAMRDRVDYGYTF. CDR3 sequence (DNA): TGTGCCATGAGGGACAGGGTCGACTATGGCTACACCTTC.

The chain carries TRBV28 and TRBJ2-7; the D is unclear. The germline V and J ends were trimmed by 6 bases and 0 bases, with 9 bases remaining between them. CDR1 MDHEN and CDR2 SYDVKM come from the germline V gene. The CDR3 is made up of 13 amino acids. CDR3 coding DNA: TGTGCCAGCAGCGGGCCGATCTCCTACGAGCAGTACTTC. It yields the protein CASSGPISYEQYF.

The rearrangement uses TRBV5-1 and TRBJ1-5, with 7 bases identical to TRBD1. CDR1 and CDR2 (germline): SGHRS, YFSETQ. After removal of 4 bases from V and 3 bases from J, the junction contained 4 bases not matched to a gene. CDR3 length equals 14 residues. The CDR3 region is CASSAGQSNQPQHF. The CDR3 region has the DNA TGCGCCAGCAGCGCGGGACAGTCCAATCAGCCCCAGCATTTT.

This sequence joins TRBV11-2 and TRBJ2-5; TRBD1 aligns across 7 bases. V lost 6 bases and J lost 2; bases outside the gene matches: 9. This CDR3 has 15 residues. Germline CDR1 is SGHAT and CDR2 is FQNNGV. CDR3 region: CASRFGTADQETQYF. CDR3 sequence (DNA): TGTGCCAGCAGATTCGGGACAGCCGATCAAGAGACCCAGTACTTC.

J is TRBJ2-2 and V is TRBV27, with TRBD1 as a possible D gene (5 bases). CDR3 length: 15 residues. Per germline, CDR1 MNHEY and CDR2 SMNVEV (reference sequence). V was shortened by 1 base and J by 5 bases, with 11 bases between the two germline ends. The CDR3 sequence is CASSLYRGRTGELFF. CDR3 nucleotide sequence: TGTGCCAGCAGTTTATATAGGGGAAGGACCGGGGAGCTGTTTTTT.

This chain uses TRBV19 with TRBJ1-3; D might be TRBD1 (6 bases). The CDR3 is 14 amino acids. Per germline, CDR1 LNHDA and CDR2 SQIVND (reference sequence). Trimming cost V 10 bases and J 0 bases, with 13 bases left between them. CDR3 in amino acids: CAILLQGSGNTIYF. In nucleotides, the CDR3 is TGTGCCATCCTTCTACAGGGCTCTGGAAACACCATATATTTT.

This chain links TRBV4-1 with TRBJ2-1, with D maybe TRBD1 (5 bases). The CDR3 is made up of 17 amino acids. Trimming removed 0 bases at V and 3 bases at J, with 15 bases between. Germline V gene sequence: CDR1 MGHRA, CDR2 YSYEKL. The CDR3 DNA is TGCGCCAGCAGCCAAGAAGGGGCCAGTGGCTTCTACAATGAGCAGTTCTTC. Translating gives CASSQEGASGFYNEQFF.

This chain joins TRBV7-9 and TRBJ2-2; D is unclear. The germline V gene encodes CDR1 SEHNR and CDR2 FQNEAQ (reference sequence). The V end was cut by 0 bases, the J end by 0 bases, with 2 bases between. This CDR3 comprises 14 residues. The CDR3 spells CASSLAANTGELFF. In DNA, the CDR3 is TGTGCCAGCAGCTTAGCCGCGAACACCGGGGAGCTGTTTTTT.

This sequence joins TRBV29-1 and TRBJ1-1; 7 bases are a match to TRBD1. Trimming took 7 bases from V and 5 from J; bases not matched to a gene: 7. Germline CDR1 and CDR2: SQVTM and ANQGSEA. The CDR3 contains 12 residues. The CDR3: CSAQGGMTEAFF. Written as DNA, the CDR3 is TGCAGCGCCCAGGGGGGGATGACTGAAGCTTTCTTT.

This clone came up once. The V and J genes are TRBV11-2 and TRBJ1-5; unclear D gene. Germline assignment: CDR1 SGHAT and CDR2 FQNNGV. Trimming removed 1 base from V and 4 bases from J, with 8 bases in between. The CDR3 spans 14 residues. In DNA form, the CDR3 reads TGTGCCAGCAGCTTAGTGGTCCGGAATCAGCCCCAGCATTTT. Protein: CASSLVVRNQPQHF.

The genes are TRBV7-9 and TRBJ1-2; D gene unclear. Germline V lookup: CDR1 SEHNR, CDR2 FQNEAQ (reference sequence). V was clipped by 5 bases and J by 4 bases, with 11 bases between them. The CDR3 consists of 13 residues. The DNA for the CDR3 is TGTGCCAGCAGCCCCCGGTCCCTCTATGGCTACACCTTC. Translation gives CASSPRSLYGYTF.

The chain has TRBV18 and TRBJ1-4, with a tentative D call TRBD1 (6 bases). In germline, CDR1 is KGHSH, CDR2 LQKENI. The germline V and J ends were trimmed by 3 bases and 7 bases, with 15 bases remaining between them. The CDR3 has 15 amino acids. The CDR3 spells CASSPQQGKVEKLFF. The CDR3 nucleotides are TGTGCCAGCTCACCCCAACAGGGCAAGGTTGAAAAACTGTTTTTT.

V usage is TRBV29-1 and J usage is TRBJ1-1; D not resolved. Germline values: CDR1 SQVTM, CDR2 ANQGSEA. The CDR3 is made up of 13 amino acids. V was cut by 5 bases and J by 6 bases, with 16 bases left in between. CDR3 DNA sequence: TGCAGCGTTTGGTTCCTCGGGAGGCCTGAAGCTTTCTTT. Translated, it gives CSVWFLGRPEAFF.

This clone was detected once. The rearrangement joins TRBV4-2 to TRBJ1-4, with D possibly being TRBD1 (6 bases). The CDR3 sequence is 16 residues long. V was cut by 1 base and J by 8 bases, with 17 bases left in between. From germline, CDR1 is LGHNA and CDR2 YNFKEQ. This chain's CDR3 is CASSQAQGRGREKLFF. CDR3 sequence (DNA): TGTGCCAGCAGCCAAGCGCAGGGCAGGGGAAGGGAAAAACTGTTTTTT.

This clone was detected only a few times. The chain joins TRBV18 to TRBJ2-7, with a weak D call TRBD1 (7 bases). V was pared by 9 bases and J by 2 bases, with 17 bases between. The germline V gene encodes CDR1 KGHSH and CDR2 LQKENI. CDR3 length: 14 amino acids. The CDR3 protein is CASRRDSTAYEQYF. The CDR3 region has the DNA TGTGCCAGTCGGCGGGACAGCACTGCCTACGAGCAGTACTTC.

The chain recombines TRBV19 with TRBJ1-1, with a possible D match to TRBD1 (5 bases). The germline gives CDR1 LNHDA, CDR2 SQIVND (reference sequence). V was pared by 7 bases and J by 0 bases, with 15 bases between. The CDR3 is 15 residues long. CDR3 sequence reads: CASTLGPTMNTEAFF. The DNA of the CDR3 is TGTGCCAGTACTCTGGGACCTACCATGAACACTGAAGCTTTCTTT.

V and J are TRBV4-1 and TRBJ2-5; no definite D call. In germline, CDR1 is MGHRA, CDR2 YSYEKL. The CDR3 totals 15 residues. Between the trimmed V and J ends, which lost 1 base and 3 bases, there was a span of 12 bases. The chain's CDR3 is CASSQGYSWKETQYF. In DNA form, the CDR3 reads TGCGCCAGCAGCCAAGGGTACAGTTGGAAAGAGACCCAGTACTTC.

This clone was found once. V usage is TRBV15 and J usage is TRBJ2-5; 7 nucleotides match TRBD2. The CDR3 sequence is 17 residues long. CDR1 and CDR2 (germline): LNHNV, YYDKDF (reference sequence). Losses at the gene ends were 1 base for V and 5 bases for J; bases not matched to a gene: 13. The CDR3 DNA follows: TGTGCCACCAGCAGAGGTGGCCGGGGGGTTTTTACGGAGACCCAGTACTTC. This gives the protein CATSRGGRGVFTETQYF.